Below, one T cell receptor (beta chain) is given with its context. The antigen is unknown. A much larger clone differs by one base, so this may be a read error. Per the germline V gene, CDR1 is SQVTM and CDR2 is ANQGSEA. The CDR3 sequence is 13 residues long. Trimming stripped 5 bases from V and 1 base from J, with 11 bases between. TCR beta CDR3 regions were amplified from RNA transcripts. During a first-round RT-PCR of the TCR CDR3, the HTBI primer set was used. One entry per CDR3 protein, called by TCRdb with MiXCR from the multiplex PCR reads. The sample yields roughly 580,000 distinct CDR3 sequences, approximately 44% seen once. This specimen belongs to a study of T cells in Graves' hyperthyroidism and ophthalmopathy. Study-wide findings and caveats: Separating ophthalmopathy from stable hyperthyroidism was achieved by a 13 V-J model.

The clonotype was recovered from a woman aged 18-29 years with Graves' hyperthyroidism. Sequencing input: peripheral blood or thyroid tissue (not recorded which). The rearrangement joins TRBV29-1 to TRBJ2-5; a weak D match, TRBD2 (6 bases). The CDR3: CSVRRDSQETQYF. CDR3 sequence (DNA): TGCAGCGTTCGACGGGACTCCCAAGAGACCCAGTACTTC. Using reference TRBV29-1 and TRBJ2-5 for the parts outside the CDR3, the full variable domain is SAVISQKPSRDICQRGTSLTIQCQVDSQVTMMFWYRQQPGQSLTLIATANQGSEATYESGFVIDKFPISRPNLTFSTLTVSNMSPEDSSIYLCSVRRDSQETQYFGPGTRLLVL.